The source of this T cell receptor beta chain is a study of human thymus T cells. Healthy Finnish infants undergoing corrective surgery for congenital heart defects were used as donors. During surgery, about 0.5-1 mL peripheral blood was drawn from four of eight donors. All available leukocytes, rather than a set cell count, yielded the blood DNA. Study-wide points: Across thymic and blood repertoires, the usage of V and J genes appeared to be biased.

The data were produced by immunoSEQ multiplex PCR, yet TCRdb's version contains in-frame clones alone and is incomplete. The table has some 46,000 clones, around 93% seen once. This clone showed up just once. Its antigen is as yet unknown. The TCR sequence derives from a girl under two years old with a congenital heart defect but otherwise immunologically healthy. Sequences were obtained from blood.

The CDR3 coding sequence is TGTGCCACCAGCTCGAACTCTTTGACTAGCAGGGTGCAGTACTTC. Its translation: CATSSNSLTSRVQYF. V usage is TRBV15 and J usage is TRBJ2-7; 7 bases line up with TRBD2. Looked up from germline, CDR1 is LNHNV and CDR2 is YYDKDF (reference sequence). With V trimmed by 5 bases and J by 9 bases, 16 bases remained unmatched. The CDR3 spans 15 residues.